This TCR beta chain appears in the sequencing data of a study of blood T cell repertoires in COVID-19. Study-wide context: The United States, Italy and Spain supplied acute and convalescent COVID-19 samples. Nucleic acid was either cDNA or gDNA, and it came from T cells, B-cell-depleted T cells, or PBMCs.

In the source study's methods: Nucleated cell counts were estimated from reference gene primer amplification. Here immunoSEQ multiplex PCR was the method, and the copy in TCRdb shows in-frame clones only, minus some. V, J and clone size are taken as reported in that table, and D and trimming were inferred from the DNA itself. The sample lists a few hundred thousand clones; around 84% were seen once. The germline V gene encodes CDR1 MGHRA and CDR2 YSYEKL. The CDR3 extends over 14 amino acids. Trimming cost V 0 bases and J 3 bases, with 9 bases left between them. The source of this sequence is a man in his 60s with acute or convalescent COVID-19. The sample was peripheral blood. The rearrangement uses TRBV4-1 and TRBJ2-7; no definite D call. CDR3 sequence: CASSQERYNYEQYF. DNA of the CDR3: TGCGCCAGCAGCCAAGAGCGGTACAACTACGAGCAGTACTTC.